One sample yielded the 30 T cell receptor beta chains listed below, sequenced in a study of siplizumab effects on memory and regulatory T cells. The data were produced by immunoSEQ multiplex PCR, yet TCRdb's version contains in-frame clones alone and is incomplete. The sample shows tens of thousands of clones, under 95% of them seen only once. Sequenced sample: CD8+ T cells sorted from blood. These receptors were taken from a human donor in good health.

The gene calls are TRBV7-9 and TRBJ1-1; tentatively, D is TRBD1 (6 bases). Germline CDR1 reads SEHNR; CDR2 reads FQNEAQ (reference sequence). The CDR3 sequence is 16 residues long. The germline V and J ends were trimmed by 4 bases and 5 bases, with 20 bases remaining between them. The CDR3 DNA is TGTGCCAGCAGCTCCCCAATACAGGGCGCTGGAACTGAAGCTTTCTTT. It encodes CASSSPIQGAGTEAFF. Full variable domain (rest looked up from reference TRBV7-9 and TRBJ1-1): DTGVSQNPRHKITKRGQNVTFRCDPISEHNRLYWYRQTLGQGPEFLTYFQNEAQLEKSRLLSDRFSAERPKGSFSTLEIQRTEQGDSAMYLCASSSPIQGAGTEAFFGQGTRLTVV.

As to this clone: Within the sample, other DNA sequences also encode this same CDR3. The chain is built from TRBV27 and TRBJ1-1; no clear D. Germline assignment: CDR1 MNHEY and CDR2 SMNVEV (reference sequence). CDR3 length: 13 residues. Trimming removed 2 bases from V and 1 base from J, with 5 bases in between. DNA of the CDR3: TGTGCCAGCAGTTTACAAGAGAACACTGAAGCTTTCTTT. It specifies CASSLQENTEAFF.

This clone was detected a few times. The chain joins TRBV30 to TRBJ1-1, with D unresolved. This CDR3 contains 12 residues. Germline V CDR1 and CDR2: GTSNPN, SVGIG (reference sequence). Trimming shortened V by 3 bases and J by 1 base, and 6 bases separated the two germline ends. Here the CDR3 reads CAWSQSNTEAFF. The CDR3 nucleotides read TGTGCCTGGAGCCAGTCGAACACTGAAGCTTTCTTT.

This chain joins TRBV7-3 and TRBJ2-3; the match to TRBD1 covers 8 bases. The trim removed 4 bases at V and 1 base at J, leaving 4 bases unmatched. The V gene's germline CDR1 is SGHTA and CDR2 FQGTGA. This CDR3 region has 15 residues. This CDR3 reads CASSSTGGGTDTQYF. CDR3 bases: TGTGCCAGCAGCTCCACAGGGGGAGGCACAGATACGCAGTATTTT.

The chain is built from TRBV7-8 and TRBJ2-3; TRBD2 agrees at 12 bases. Germline V gives CDR1 SGHVS, CDR2 FQNEAQ. V trimming: 5 bases; J trimming: 0 bases; junction bases outside the gene matches: 9. The CDR3 has 18 amino acids. The CDR3 loop is CASSEDRTSGDSTDTQYF. The CDR3 bases are TGTGCCAGCAGCGAAGACCGGACTAGCGGGGACAGCACAGATACGCAGTATTTT.

The chain carries TRBV14 and TRBJ2-4; D perhaps matches TRBD2 (6 bases). Germline CDR1 SGHDN, CDR2 FVKESK. V was trimmed by 4 bases and J by 2 bases, leaving 9 bases between them. CDR3 length: 14 residues. The CDR3, as DNA: TGTGCCAGCAGCCTGGGACTCTCCAAAAACATTCAGTACTTC. This gives the protein CASSLGLSKNIQYF.

The rearrangement uses TRBV9 and TRBJ1-1; D is unclear. Germline V gene data show CDR1 as SGDLS and CDR2 as YYNGEE. CDR3 length equals 16 residues. Trimming took 4 bases from V and 6 from J, leaving 22 bases between them. CDR3 amino acids: CASSPPAGLKGSEAFF. In nucleotides, the CDR3 is TGTGCCAGCAGCCCCCCGGCCGGGCTGAAAGGGTCTGAAGCTTTCTTT. Variable domain in full (rest from reference TRBV9 and TRBJ1-1): DSGVTQTPKHLITATGQRVTLRCSPRSGDLSVYWYQQSLDQGLQFLIQYYNGEERAKGNILERFSAQQFPDLHSELNLSSLELGDSALYFCASSPPAGLKGSEAFFGQGTRLTVV.

CDR3 residues: CASSSGGGANTEAFF. The CDR3 DNA follows: TGCGCCAGCAGCTCCGGTGGGGGAGCGAACACTGAAGCTTTCTTT. This rearrangement joins TRBV5-1 to TRBJ1-1; possibly TRBD1 for D (5 bases). The ends were cut back, 3 bases at V and 1 base at J, with 13 bases in the middle. Germline V gives CDR1 SGHRS, CDR2 YFSETQ. The length of the CDR3 is 15 residues.

A remark on this clone: Its ends do not fully match the called genes, so a read error is possible. This chain connects TRBV6-1 to TRBJ2-7; D is possibly TRBD1 (5 bases). Germline V gives CDR1 MNHNS, CDR2 SASEGT. This CDR3 spans 15 amino acids. The DNA of the CDR3 is TGTGCCAGCAGCGAAGACAGTTCAACGTCCTACGAGCAGTACTTC. Translating it yields CASSEDSSTSYEQYF.

This clone was detected only once. V usage is TRBV7-8 and J usage is TRBJ1-1; tentatively, D is TRBD1 (6 bases). CDR1 and CDR2 (germline): SGHVS, FQNEAQ. This CDR3 is built from 14 residues. V was clipped by 3 bases and J by 1 base, with 9 bases between them. The CDR3: CASSFGGPNTEAFF. CDR3 in DNA: TGTGCCAGCAGCTTCGGGGGGCCGAACACTGAAGCTTTCTTT.

This clone was counted only a few times. The chain joins TRBV27 to TRBJ1-1; no firm D call. Trimming took off 3 bases at V and 8 bases at J, with 13 bases between the two ends. The germline gives CDR1 MNHEY, CDR2 SMNVEV (reference sequence). This CDR3 is 13 amino acids long. The CDR3 nucleotides are TGTGCCAGCAGTTTTGGCCCCCCAACAGAAGCTTTCTTT. It codes for CASSFGPPTEAFF.

The V and J genes are TRBV2 and TRBJ2-4; D unresolved. Deletions cut 0 bases from V and 3 bases from J, with 12 bases between. The CDR3 extends over 16 amino acids. Germline V gives CDR1 SNHLY, CDR2 FYNNEI. CDR3 bases: TGTGCCAGCAGTGAAGCGAGGTACCAGTTCAAAAACATTCAGTACTTC. Amino acid sequence: CASSEARYQFKNIQYF.

V gene TRBV19 combines with J gene TRBJ1-1; D unresolved. The germline V gene has CDR1 LNHDA and CDR2 SQIVND (reference sequence). V gave up 5 bases and J gave up 1 base, with 14 bases separating them. This CDR3 is built from 15 residues. CDR3 in DNA: TGTGCCAGTAGTCCCCTCTTAACGGGGAACACTGAAGCTTTCTTT. Its translation is CASSPLLTGNTEAFF. Complete variable domain (other parts from reference TRBV19 and TRBJ1-1): DGGITQSPKYLFRKEGQNVTLSCEQNLNHDAMYWYRQDPGQGLRLIYYSQIVNDFQKGDIAEGYSVSREKKESFPLTVTSAQKNPTAFYLCASSPLLTGNTEAFFGQGTRLTVV.

The V and J genes are TRBV7-8 and TRBJ2-7; 10 nucleotides line up with TRBD1. The CDR3 is made up of 15 amino acids. CDR1 SGHVS and CDR2 FQNEAQ come from the germline V gene. The V gene end was trimmed by 5 bases and the J gene end by 3 bases; junction bases not matched to a gene: 7. The CDR3 region is CASSGPGQGFYEQYF. The CDR3 nucleotides are TGTGCCAGCAGCGGCCCGGGACAGGGGTTCTACGAGCAGTACTTC.

This clone was detected once. The chain recombines TRBV27 with TRBJ2-1; D uncertain. This CDR3 contains 15 residues. Trimming stripped 2 bases from V and 3 bases from J, with 11 bases between. Germline V gene data show CDR1 as MNHEY and CDR2 as SMNVEV (reference sequence). The CDR3 spells CASSLGMGNYNEQFF. CDR3 coding DNA: TGTGCCAGCAGTTTAGGGATGGGGAACTACAATGAGCAGTTCTTC.

This chain links TRBV5-6 with TRBJ2-5; TRBD2 matches at 11 bases. V trimming: 3 bases; J trimming: 5 bases; junction bases outside the gene matches: 12. The CDR3 has 17 residues. Germline V gives CDR1 SGHDT, CDR2 YYEEEE. CDR3 sequence (DNA): TGTGCCAGCAGCTCAATAAAGACTAGCGGGGCGTGGGAGACCCAGTACTTC. Translated, it gives CASSSIKTSGAWETQYF.

The chain has TRBV2 and TRBJ1-2; a possible D gene is TRBD1 (6 bases). V was shortened by 4 bases and J by 4 bases, with 16 bases between the two germline ends. CDR3 length: 15 residues. Germline loops: CDR1 SNHLY, CDR2 FYNNEI. The DNA of the CDR3 is TGTGCCAGCAGTGTATGGCAGGGGTTGGGCTATGGCTACACCTTC. Encoded protein: CASSVWQGLGYGYTF.

The gene calls are TRBV19 and TRBJ1-1; no firm D call. The V gene lost 5 bases and the J gene lost 2 bases, with 9 bases spanning the gap. Germline loops: CDR1 LNHDA, CDR2 SQIVND (reference sequence). The CDR3 loop spans 13 amino acids. CDR3 DNA: TGTGCCAGTAGTCTTACACTTAACACTGAAGCTTTCTTT. It encodes CASSLTLNTEAFF.

This chain connects TRBV4-3 to TRBJ2-3; possible D gene TRBD2, 6 bases. Deletions cut 0 bases from V and 2 bases from J, with 12 bases between. The CDR3 consists of 16 residues. Germline V gene sequence: CDR1 LGHNA, CDR2 YSLEER. CDR3 in amino acids: CASSQEGGVFTDTQYF. CDR3 nucleotides: TGCGCCAGCAGCCAAGAGGGCGGGGTATTCACAGATACGCAGTATTTT.

V gene TRBV7-2 combines with J gene TRBJ2-2, with no clear D. The length of the CDR3 is 11 residues. V was pared by 3 bases and J by 4 bases, with 0 bases between. Germline V gene lookup returns CDR1 SGHTA and CDR2 FQGNSA. The CDR3 DNA follows: TGTGCCAGCAGCTTCACCGGGGAGCTGTTTTTT. Amino acids: CASSFTGELFF.

This rearrangement joins TRBV7-9 to TRBJ1-1; 9 positions agree with TRBD1. This CDR3 is built from 13 residues. Unmatched junction bases numbered 3, after V lost 5 bases and J lost 5 bases. Germline V gene lookup returns CDR1 SEHNR and CDR2 FQNEAQ (reference sequence). DNA for the CDR3: TGTGCCAGCAGCCCGGGACAGGGAACTGAAGCTTTCTTT. Protein sequence: CASSPGQGTEAFF.

V is TRBV27 and J is TRBJ1-2; TRBD1 matches at 7 bases. There are 14 residues in the CDR3. V gave up 7 bases and J gave up 0 bases; unmatched junction bases: 5. Germline V lookup: CDR1 MNHEY, CDR2 SMNVEV (reference sequence). The CDR3 loop reads CASTGTESNYGYTF. CDR3 nucleotide sequence: TGTGCCAGCACCGGGACAGAGTCTAACTATGGCTACACCTTC.

Here the CDR3 DNA reads TGTGCCAGTAGTCAGGGACTACTAGTGAACACCGGGGAGCTGTTTTTT. Residues: CASSQGLLVNTGELFF. V gene TRBV19 combines with J gene TRBJ2-2, with 7 bases fitting TRBD2. The V segment lost 5 bases and the J segment 1 base; nucleotides outside the gene matches: 7. The CDR3 runs to 16 residues. The germline V gene encodes CDR1 LNHDA and CDR2 SQIVND (reference sequence).

The V and J genes are TRBV6-5 and TRBJ2-1; perhaps TRBD1 as D (6 bases). V shed 5 bases and J shed 4 bases, with 9 bases lying between them. The CDR3 covers 13 residues. Per the germline V gene, CDR1 is MNHEY and CDR2 is SVGAGI. The CDR3 loop reads CASSEDSYNEQFF. As DNA, the CDR3 is TGTGCCAGCAGTGAGGACAGTTACAATGAGCAGTTCTTC.

The chain recombines TRBV4-3 with TRBJ1-5, with a tentative D call TRBD1 (5 bases). The CDR3 runs to 15 residues. Trimming cost V 0 bases and J 9 bases, with 15 bases left between them. Germline-derived CDR1 and CDR2 are LGHNA and YSLEER. CDR3 sequence (DNA): TGCGCCAGCAGCCAAGATTCTGGGACCCCCGGGCCCCAGCATTTT. Its translation is CASSQDSGTPGPQHF.

The chain links TRBV4-2 to TRBJ1-6; D perhaps matches TRBD1 (6 bases). Germline V gives CDR1 LGHNA, CDR2 YNFKEQ. The length of the CDR3 is 14 residues. Trimming cost V 1 base and J 7 bases, with 8 bases left between them. CDR3 in amino acids: CASSQGQGNSPLHF. CDR3 nucleotides: TGTGCCAGCAGCCAAGGTCAGGGGAATTCACCCCTCCACTTT.

This rearrangement joins TRBV9 to TRBJ2-7, with D uncertain. V dropped 2 bases and J dropped 5 bases, with 17 bases sitting between them. Germline CDR1 is SGDLS and CDR2 is YYNGEE. This CDR3 is 15 amino acids long. CDR3 sequence: CASSVAAGPRDEQYF. Here the CDR3 DNA reads TGTGCCAGCAGCGTCGCGGCCGGCCCTAGAGACGAGCAGTACTTC.

The chain links TRBV5-5 to TRBJ2-7; weak D call: TRBD2 (5 bases). The ends were cut back, 0 bases at V and 3 bases at J, with 10 bases in the middle. The CDR3 length is 14 residues. Germline CDR1 is SGHKS and CDR2 is YYEKEE (reference sequence). CDR3 coding DNA: TGTGCCAGCAGCTTGGACGCGGGCCTCTACGAGCAGTACTTC. It translates to CASSLDAGLYEQYF.

This clone has a single count. The chain uses TRBV27 and TRBJ2-1, with D perhaps TRBD1 or TRBD2 (6 bases each). CDR1 and CDR2 from the germline V gene are MNHEY and SMNVEV (reference sequence). The V end was cut by 6 bases, the J end by 5 bases, with 8 bases between. CDR3 length equals 12 residues. The CDR3 region has the DNA TGTGCCAGCAGGGGGGGCCACAATGAGCAGTTCTTC. Residues: CASRGGHNEQFF.

This chain connects TRBV5-1 to TRBJ2-7, with 7 positions matching TRBD2. CDR1 SGHRS and CDR2 YFSETQ come from the germline V gene. Trimming took 0 bases from V and 0 from J; bases not matched to a gene: 3. The CDR3 loop spans 15 amino acids. The CDR3 reads CASSLDRGSSYEQYF. The CDR3 coding sequence is TGCGCCAGCAGCTTGGATCGCGGGAGCTCCTACGAGCAGTACTTC.